One and the same sample provided the 9 T cell receptor beta chains below, sequenced in a study of cytomegalovirus exposure and HLA in healthy donors. PCR used 60 Vbeta primers and 13 Jbeta primers. The assay was immunoSEQ multiplex PCR, and TCRdb's table has in-frame clones only and misses some. Among around 150,000 clones listed, 80% to 90% were seen once. The sample taken for sequencing was PBMCs. These receptor sequences come from a woman younger than 45 in good health and CMV-seronegative.

CDR3 bases: TGTGCCAGCAGCTTAGGGGGAGGGCTCAATGAGCAGTTCTTC. It is translated as CASSLGGGLNEQFF. The V call is TRBV7-2, the J call TRBJ2-1; 7 bases agree with TRBD2. The CDR3 runs 14 residues. CDR1 is SGHTA, CDR2 FQGNSA, per germline. J lost 6 bases, V lost 1 base, and 3 bases had no gene match.

This chain joins TRBV19 and TRBJ2-6, with TRBD1 as a possible D gene (6 bases). CDR3 size: 16 residues. Germline V gene sequence: CDR1 LNHDA, CDR2 SQIVND (reference sequence). Trimming pared 4 bases from V and 4 bases from J, leaving 14 bases between. This CDR3 reads CASSRTQGWGANVLTF. The CDR3 bases are TGTGCCAGTAGTAGGACACAGGGATGGGGGGCCAACGTCCTGACTTTC.

The V and J genes are TRBV6-6 and TRBJ1-1; no definite D call. The V end lost 3 bases, the J end lost 3 bases, and 17 bases lay between the germline ends. The CDR3 spans 16 residues. Germline-derived CDR1 and CDR2 are MNHNY and SVGAGI (reference sequence). DNA for the CDR3: TGTGCCAGCAGTTATCCTCAGCAGGCTGTGGACACTGAAGCTTTCTTT. This translates into CASSYPQQAVDTEAFF.

This clone has more than one count but fewer than ten. CDR3 protein: CASSFGTSGDPEQYF. CDR3 sequence (DNA): TGTGCCAGCAGTTTCGGGACTAGCGGGGATCCCGAGCAGTACTTC. The chain links TRBV6-6 to TRBJ2-7; 13 nucleotides agree with TRBD2. Trimming cost V 4 bases and J 6 bases; bases outside gene matches: 6. Germline loops: CDR1 MNHNY, CDR2 SVGAGI (reference sequence). The length of the CDR3 is 15 residues.

The V call is TRBV4-1, the J call TRBJ2-1, with D possibly being TRBD2 (6 bases). The V and J ends lost 1 base and 6 bases respectively, with 19 bases between them. The length of the CDR3 is 17 residues. Germline V lookup: CDR1 MGHRA, CDR2 YSYEKL. The CDR3 loop is CASSQGWRGVDGNEQFF. CDR3 bases: TGCGCCAGCAGCCAAGGATGGCGGGGAGTCGATGGCAATGAGCAGTTCTTC.

This chain uses TRBV10-3 with TRBJ1-2, with a weak D call TRBD1 (6 bases). Trimming pared 3 bases from V and 10 bases from J, leaving 15 bases between. Germline-derived CDR1 and CDR2 are ENHRY and SYGVKD. This CDR3 is built from 13 residues. CDR3 in DNA: TGTGCCATCAGTGACCCCCGGGGGGCTGACTACACCTTC. It translates to CAISDPRGADYTF.

This clone was observed a few times. The chain uses TRBV4-3 and TRBJ1-2, with D hard to call. Looked up from germline, CDR1 is LGHNA and CDR2 is YSLEER. Trimming removed 4 bases from V and 3 bases from J, with 12 bases in between. The CDR3 is made up of 14 amino acids. This CDR3 reads CASSPRGFDYGYTF. CDR3 DNA: TGCGCCAGCAGCCCGCGGGGTTTTGACTATGGCTACACCTTC.

The chain links TRBV2 to TRBJ2-7; 7 bases are shared with TRBD2. CDR1 and CDR2 from the germline V gene are SNHLY and FYNNEI. After removal of 4 bases from V and 1 base from J, the junction contained 4 bases not matched to a gene. CDR3 size: 14 residues. CDR3 in DNA: TGTGCCAGCAGTGGAGGACTAGGGTCCTACGAGCAGTACTTC. Encoded protein: CASSGGLGSYEQYF.

V is TRBV30 and J is TRBJ2-3; no firm D call. Trimming pared 0 bases from V and 4 bases from J, leaving 2 bases between. Germline V gene data show CDR1 as GTSNPN and CDR2 as SVGIG (reference sequence). This CDR3 contains 11 residues. The DNA of the CDR3 is TGTGCCTGGAGTGTCTCAGATACGCAGTATTTT. It specifies CAWSVSDTQYF.